These 5 T cell receptor beta chains were all obtained from the same sample, sequenced in a study of T cell repertoires in cytomegalovirus infection. Their recognized antigens are unknown. TCRdb independently ran MiXCR on the reads; one entry per CDR3 protein. This sample has a few hundred thousand distinct CDR3 sequences, with roughly a third found just once. This specimen was cultured PBMCs, taken from culture after CMV antigen stimulation. The receptor source for this set is a human donor in good health (CMV status not recorded). Some clones in this sample may be carry-over from other donors' samples.

The sample holds a few counts of this clonotype. CDR3 DNA: TGTGCCAGCAGCTCTGTCGGGAACACCGGGGAGCTGTTTTTT. It codes for CASSSVGNTGELFF. V is TRBV7-6 and J is TRBJ2-2; no definite D call. The germline CDR1 and CDR2 sequences are SGHVS and FNYEAQ. The germline V and J ends were trimmed by 4 bases and 1 base, with 7 bases remaining between them. The CDR3 totals 14 residues.

This clonotype was observed a few times. J is TRBJ1-2 and V is TRBV19, with D tentatively TRBD1 (5 bases). CDR1 is LNHDA, CDR2 SQIVND, per germline (reference sequence). The CDR3 contains 16 residues. V lost 4 bases, J lost 2 bases, and 17 bases lay in between. DNA for the CDR3: TGTGCCAGTAGTACGGGCCCAGGGAGGTGGAACTATGGCTACACCTTC. Translating gives CASSTGPGRWNYGYTF.

This clonotype came up a few times. CDR3 DNA sequence: TGTGCCAGCAGCCCAACACTAGCGGGAGGGGGAGAGACCCAGTACTTC. Its translation is CASSPTLAGGGETQYF. The J gene is TRBJ2-5, the V gene TRBV7-8; 13 bases fit TRBD2. CDR1 is SGHVS and CDR2 is FQNEAQ in the germline V gene. Trimming took 5 bases from V and 4 from J; bases not matched to a gene: 7. This CDR3 is 16 amino acids long.

This clonotype was found a few times. The chain has TRBV20-1 and TRBJ2-3; either TRBD1 or TRBD2 may supply D (5 bases each). The CDR3 runs 16 residues. Germline lookup yields CDR1 DFQATT and CDR2 SNEGSKA (reference sequence). V was shortened by 4 bases and J by 8 bases, with 25 bases between the two germline ends. The DNA for the CDR3 is TGCAGTGCTACTTTGTCGGCTAACCCGCTTGGGGGTACGCAGTATTTT. This encodes CSATLSANPLGGTQYF.

This clonotype occurred a few times. V usage is TRBV6-2 or TRBV6-3 and J usage is TRBJ2-7; the D gene is possibly TRBD2 (6 bases). Per the germline V gene, CDR1 is MNHEY and CDR2 is SVGEGT. V lost 7 bases and J lost 7, with 20 bases in between. The CDR3 runs 14 residues. The CDR3: CASNFREYLREQYF. As DNA, the CDR3 is TGTGCCAGCAACTTCCGGGAGTACTTGAGAGAGCAGTACTTC.